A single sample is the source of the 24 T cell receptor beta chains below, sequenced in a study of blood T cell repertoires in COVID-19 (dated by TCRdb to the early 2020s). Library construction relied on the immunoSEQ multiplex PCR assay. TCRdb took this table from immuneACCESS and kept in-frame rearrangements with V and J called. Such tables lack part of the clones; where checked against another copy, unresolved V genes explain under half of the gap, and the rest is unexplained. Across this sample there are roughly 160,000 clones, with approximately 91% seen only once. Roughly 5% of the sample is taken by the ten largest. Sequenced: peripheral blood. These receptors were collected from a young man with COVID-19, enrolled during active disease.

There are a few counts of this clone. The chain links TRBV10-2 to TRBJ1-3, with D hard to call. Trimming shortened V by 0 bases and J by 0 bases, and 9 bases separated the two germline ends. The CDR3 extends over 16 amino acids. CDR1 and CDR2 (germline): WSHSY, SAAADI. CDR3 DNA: TGCGCCAGCAGTGAGTCCCCAGGATCCTCTGGAAACACCATATATTTT. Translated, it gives CASSESPGSSGNTIYF.

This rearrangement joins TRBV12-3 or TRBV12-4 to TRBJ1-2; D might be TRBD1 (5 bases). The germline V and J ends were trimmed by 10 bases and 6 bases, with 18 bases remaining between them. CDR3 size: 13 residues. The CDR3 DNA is TGTGCCACCTTTGGAGGGGTTAGTAATGGCTACACCTTC. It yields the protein CATFGGVSNGYTF.

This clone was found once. CDR3 in amino acids: CASSPDMTDSGNTIYF. The CDR3 DNA is TGTGCCAGCTCACCAGATATGACAGACTCTGGAAACACCATATATTTT. V and J are TRBV18 and TRBJ1-3; tentatively, D is TRBD1 (5 bases). The CDR3 loop spans 16 amino acids. Germline assignment: CDR1 KGHSH and CDR2 LQKENI. Between the trimmed V and J ends, which lost 2 bases and 0 bases, there was a span of 11 bases.

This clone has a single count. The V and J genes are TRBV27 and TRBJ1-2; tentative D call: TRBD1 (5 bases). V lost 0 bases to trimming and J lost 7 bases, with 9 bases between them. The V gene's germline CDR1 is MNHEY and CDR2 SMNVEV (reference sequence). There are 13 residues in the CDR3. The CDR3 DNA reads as TGTGCCAGCAGTTTATCGGGGGGGTCTGGCTACACCTTC. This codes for CASSLSGGSGYTF.

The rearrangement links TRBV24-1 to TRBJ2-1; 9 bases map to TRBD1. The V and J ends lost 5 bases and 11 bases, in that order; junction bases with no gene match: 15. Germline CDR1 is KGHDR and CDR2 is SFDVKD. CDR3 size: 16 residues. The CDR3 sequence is CATSGSLGQGGWKQFF. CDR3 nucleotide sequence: TGTGCCACCAGTGGTTCGTTGGGACAGGGAGGATGGAAGCAGTTCTTC.

CDR3 in amino acids: CASSLGFSAGYNEQFF. CDR3 sequence (DNA): TGTGCCAGCAGCTTAGGCTTCAGCGCGGGCTACAATGAGCAGTTCTTC. This rearrangement joins TRBV11-3 to TRBJ2-1; a possible D gene is TRBD2 (5 bases). The CDR3 totals 16 residues. Per the germline V gene, CDR1 is SGHNT and CDR2 is YENEEA. V lost 1 base to trimming and J lost 3 bases, with 13 bases between them.

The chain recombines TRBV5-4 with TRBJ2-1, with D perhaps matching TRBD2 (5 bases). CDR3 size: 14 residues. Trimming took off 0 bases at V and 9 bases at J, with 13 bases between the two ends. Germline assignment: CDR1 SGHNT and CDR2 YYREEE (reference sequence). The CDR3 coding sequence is TGTGCCAGCAGCTTGGCTAGCATAATGTCTGAGCAGTTCTTC. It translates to CASSLASIMSEQFF.

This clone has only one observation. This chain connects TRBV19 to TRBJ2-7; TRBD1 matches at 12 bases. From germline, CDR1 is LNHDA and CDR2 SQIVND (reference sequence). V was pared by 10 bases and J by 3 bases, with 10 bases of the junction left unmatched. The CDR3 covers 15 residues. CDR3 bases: TGTGCCAAGTGGGACAGGGGGCTTTTCGTCTACGAGCAGTACTTC. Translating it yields CAKWDRGLFVYEQYF.

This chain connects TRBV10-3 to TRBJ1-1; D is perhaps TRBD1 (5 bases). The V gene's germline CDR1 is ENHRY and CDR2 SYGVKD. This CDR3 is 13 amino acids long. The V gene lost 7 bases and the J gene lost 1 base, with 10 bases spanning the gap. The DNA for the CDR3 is TGTGCCATCAATGGGGCAGGGAACACTGAAGCTTTCTTT. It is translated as CAINGAGNTEAFF.

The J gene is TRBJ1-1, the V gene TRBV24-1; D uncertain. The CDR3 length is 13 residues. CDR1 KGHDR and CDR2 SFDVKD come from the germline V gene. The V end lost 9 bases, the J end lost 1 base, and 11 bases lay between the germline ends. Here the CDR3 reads CATVNRRNTEAFF. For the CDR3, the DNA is TGTGCCACCGTAAATCGGAGGAACACTGAAGCTTTCTTT.

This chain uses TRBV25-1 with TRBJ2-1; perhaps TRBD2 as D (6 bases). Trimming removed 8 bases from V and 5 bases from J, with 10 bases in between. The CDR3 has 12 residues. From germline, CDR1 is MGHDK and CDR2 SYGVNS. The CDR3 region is CASGREDNEQFF. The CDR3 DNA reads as TGTGCCAGCGGAAGGGAGGACAATGAGCAGTTCTTC.

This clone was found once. CDR3 amino acids: CASSAVDRMYTEAFF. The DNA of the CDR3 is TGTGCCAGCAGCGCTGTAGACAGGATGTACACTGAAGCTTTCTTT. The V and J genes are TRBV7-8 and TRBJ1-1; D is perhaps TRBD1 (6 bases). The germline V gene has CDR1 SGHVS and CDR2 FQNEAQ. CDR3 length: 15 amino acids. Trimming pared 5 bases from V and 3 bases from J, leaving 16 bases between. Using reference TRBV7-8 and TRBJ1-1 for the parts outside the CDR3, the full variable domain is GAGVSQSPRYKVAKRGQDVALRCDPISGHVSLFWYQQALGQGPEFLTYFQNEAQLDKSGLPSDRFFAERPEGSVSTLKIQRTQQEDSAVYLCASSAVDRMYTEAFFGQGTRLTVV.

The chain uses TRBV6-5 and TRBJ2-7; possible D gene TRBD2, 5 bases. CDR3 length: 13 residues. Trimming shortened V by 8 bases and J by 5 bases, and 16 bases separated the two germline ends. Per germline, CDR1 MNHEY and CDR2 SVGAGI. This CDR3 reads CASRGPSLDEQYF. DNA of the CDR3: TGTGCCAGCCGCGGGCCATCCCTCGACGAGCAGTACTTC.

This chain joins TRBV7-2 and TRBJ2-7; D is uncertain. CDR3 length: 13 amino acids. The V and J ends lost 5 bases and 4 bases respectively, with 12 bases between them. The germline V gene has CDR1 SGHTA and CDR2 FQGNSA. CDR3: CASSLLGLYEQYF. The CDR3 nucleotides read TGTGCCAGCAGCCTCCTAGGCCTTTACGAGCAGTACTTC.

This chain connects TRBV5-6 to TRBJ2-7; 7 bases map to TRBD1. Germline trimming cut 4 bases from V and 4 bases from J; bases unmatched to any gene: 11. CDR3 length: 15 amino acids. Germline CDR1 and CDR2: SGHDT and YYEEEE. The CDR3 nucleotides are TGTGCCAGCAGCAACCCACCCAACAGGGGATACGAGCAGTACTTC. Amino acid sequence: CASSNPPNRGYEQYF.

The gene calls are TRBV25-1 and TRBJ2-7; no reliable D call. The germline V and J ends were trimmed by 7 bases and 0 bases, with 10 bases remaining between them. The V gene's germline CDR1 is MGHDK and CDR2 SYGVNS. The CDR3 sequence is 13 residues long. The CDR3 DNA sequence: TGTGCCAGCATTAGGCCAGGCTCCTACGAGCAGTACTTC. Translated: CASIRPGSYEQYF.

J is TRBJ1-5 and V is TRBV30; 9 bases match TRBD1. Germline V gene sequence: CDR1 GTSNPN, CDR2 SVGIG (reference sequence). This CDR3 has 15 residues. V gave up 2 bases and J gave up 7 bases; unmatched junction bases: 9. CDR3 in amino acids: CAWSPGQGRRQPQHF. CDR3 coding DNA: TGTGCCTGGAGTCCCGGACAGGGGCGTCGACAGCCCCAGCATTTT.

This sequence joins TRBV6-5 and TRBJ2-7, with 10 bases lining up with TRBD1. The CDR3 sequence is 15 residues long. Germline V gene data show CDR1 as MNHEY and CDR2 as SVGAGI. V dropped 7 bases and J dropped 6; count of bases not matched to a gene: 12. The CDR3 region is CASTSQTRTGGEQYF. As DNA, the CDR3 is TGTGCCAGCACCTCCCAAACCAGGACAGGGGGCGAGCAGTACTTC.

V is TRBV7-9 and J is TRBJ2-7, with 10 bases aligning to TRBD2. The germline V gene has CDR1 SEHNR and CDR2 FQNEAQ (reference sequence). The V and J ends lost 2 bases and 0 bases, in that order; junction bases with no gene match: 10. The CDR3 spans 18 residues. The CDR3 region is CASSLPSGSFQSSYEQYF. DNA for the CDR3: TGTGCCAGCAGCTTACCTAGCGGGAGCTTCCAAAGCTCCTACGAGCAGTACTTC. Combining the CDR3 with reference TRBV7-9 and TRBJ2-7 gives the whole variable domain DTGVSQNPRHKITKRGQNVTFRCDPISEHNRLYWYRQTLGQGPEFLTYFQNEAQLEKSRLLSDRFSAERPKGSFSTLEIQRTEQGDSAMYLCASSLPSGSFQSSYEQYFGPGTRLTVT.

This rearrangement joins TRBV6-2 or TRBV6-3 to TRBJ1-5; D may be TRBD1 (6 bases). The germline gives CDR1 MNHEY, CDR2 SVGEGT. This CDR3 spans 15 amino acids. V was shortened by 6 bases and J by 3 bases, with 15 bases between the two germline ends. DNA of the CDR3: TGTGCCAGCAGCCTAAGTTGGACAGCCAATCAGCCCCAGCATTTT. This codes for CASSLSWTANQPQHF.

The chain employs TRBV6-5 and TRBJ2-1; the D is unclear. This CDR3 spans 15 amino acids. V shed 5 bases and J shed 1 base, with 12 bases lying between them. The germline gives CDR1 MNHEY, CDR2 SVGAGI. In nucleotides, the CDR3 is TGTGCCAGCAGTCGCCCTTCTAGGTCCTACAATGAGCAGTTCTTC. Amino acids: CASSRPSRSYNEQFF.

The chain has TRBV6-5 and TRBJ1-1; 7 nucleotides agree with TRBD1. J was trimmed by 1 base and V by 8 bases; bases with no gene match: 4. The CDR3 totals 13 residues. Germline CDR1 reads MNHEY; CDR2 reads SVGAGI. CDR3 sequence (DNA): TGTGCCAGCTCGTACAGGGGGAACACTGAAGCTTTCTTT. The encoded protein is CASSYRGNTEAFF.

CDR3 sequence reads: CASRDRVFSGNTIYF. Here the CDR3 DNA reads TGTGCCAGCAGGGACAGGGTCTTCTCTGGAAACACCATATATTTT. This chain links TRBV2 with TRBJ1-3, with TRBD1 matching over 8 bases. The germline V gene has CDR1 SNHLY and CDR2 FYNNEI. The length of the CDR3 is 15 residues. The V gene end was trimmed by 6 bases and the J gene end by 0 bases; junction bases not matched to a gene: 4.

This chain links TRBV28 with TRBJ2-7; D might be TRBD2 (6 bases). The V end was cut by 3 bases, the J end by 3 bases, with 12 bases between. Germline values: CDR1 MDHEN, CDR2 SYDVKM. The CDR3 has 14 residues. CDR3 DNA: TGTGCCAGCAGTTTGGACTACTACCGCTACGAGCAGTACTTC. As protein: CASSLDYYRYEQYF.